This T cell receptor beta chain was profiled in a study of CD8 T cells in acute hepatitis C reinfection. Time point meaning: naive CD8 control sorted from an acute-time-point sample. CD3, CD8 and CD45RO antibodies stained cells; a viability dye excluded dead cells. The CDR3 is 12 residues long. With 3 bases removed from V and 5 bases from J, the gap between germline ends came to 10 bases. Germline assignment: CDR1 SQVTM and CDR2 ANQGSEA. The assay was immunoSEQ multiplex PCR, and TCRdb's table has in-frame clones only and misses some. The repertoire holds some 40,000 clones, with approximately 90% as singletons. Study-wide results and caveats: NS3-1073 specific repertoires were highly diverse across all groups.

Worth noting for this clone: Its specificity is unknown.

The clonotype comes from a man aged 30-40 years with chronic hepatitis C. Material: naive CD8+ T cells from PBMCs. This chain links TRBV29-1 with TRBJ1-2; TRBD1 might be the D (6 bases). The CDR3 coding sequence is TGCAGCGTTGAGGAAGGGGGATATGGCTACACCTTC. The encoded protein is CSVEEGGYGYTF.